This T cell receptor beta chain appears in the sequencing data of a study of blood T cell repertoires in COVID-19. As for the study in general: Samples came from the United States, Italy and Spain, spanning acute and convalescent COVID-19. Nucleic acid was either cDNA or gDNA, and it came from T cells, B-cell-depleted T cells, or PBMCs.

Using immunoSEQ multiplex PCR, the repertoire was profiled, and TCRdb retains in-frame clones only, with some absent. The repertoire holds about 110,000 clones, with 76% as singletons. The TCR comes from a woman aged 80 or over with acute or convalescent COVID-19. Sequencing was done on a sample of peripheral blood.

CDR3 bases: TGCGCCACCCGAGGGCTAACGAGCACAGATACGCAGTATTTT. Its protein product is CATRGLTSTDTQYF. V and J are TRBV10-2 and TRBJ2-3, with D maybe TRBD2 (5 bases). V dropped 10 bases and J dropped 0 bases, with 14 bases sitting between them. Germline V gene data show CDR1 as WSHSY and CDR2 as SAAADI. CDR3 length equals 14 residues.